The 2 T cell receptor beta chains below come from one sample, sequenced in a study of blood T cell repertoires in COVID-19. TCRdb's table, derived via immunoSEQ multiplex PCR, lists solely in-frame clones and lacks some. The sample shows 310,000 or so clones, 70% to 90% of them seen only once. Material: PBMCs or T cells enriched from blood (not recorded which). These receptors came from a woman between 25 and 40 years old who had recovered from COVID-19.

The chain couples TRBV5-1 to TRBJ1-2, with TRBD1 identical over 7 bases. Germline trimming cut 4 bases from V and 2 bases from J; bases unmatched to any gene: 2. The CDR3 sequence is 13 residues long. Germline V lookup: CDR1 SGHRS, CDR2 YFSETQ. The CDR3 DNA sequence: TGCGCCAGCAGCGAGGGACAGAACTATGGCTACACCTTC. Translation: CASSEGQNYGYTF. Full variable domain (missing parts from reference TRBV5-1 and TRBJ1-2): KAGVTQTPRYLIKTRGQQVTLSCSPISGHRSVSWYQQTPGQGLQFLFEYFSETQRNKGNFPGRFSGRQFSNSRSEMNVSTLELGDSALYLCASSEGQNYGYTFGSGTRLTVV.

The genes are TRBV5-1 and TRBJ1-1; the match to TRBD1 covers 8 bases. V lost 6 bases and J lost 4; bases outside the gene matches: 11. CDR1 is SGHRS and CDR2 is YFSETQ in the germline V gene. This CDR3 spans 15 amino acids. For the CDR3, the DNA is TGCGCCAGCAACTATGTGACAGGGGCCTCCACTGAAGCTTTCTTT. Translated: CASNYVTGASTEAFF.